This T cell receptor (beta chain) is from a study of T cell responses to AZD1222 COVID-19 vaccine. Study observations and caveats: Regions 160-218 and 743-854 held dominance among vaccine-associated CD4 TCRs, which spanned spike. AZD1222 recipients seropositive at baseline numbered only five to seven. It should be noted that donors were predominantly white British and more often female, and clonal diversity was possibly underestimated.

Assay used: immunoSEQ multiplex PCR; TCRdb lists only in-frame clones, some missing. This sample has about 150,000 clones, with more than 90% found just once. Germline trimming cut 4 bases from V and 5 bases from J; bases unmatched to any gene: 6. The CDR3 is 16 residues long. The V gene's germline CDR1 is SGDLS and CDR2 YYNGEE. Regarding this clone: What it binds is unknown.

The source material was peripheral blood, sampled 28 days after the second AZD1222 dose. This sequence originates from an adult who received the AZD1222 COVID-19 vaccine. The chain employs TRBV9 and TRBJ2-5, with TRBD2 matching over 15 bases. Here the CDR3 DNA reads TGTGCCAGCAGCCCCATTGGGACTAGCGGGGGGGAGACCCAGTACTTC. Its translation is CASSPIGTSGGETQYF.